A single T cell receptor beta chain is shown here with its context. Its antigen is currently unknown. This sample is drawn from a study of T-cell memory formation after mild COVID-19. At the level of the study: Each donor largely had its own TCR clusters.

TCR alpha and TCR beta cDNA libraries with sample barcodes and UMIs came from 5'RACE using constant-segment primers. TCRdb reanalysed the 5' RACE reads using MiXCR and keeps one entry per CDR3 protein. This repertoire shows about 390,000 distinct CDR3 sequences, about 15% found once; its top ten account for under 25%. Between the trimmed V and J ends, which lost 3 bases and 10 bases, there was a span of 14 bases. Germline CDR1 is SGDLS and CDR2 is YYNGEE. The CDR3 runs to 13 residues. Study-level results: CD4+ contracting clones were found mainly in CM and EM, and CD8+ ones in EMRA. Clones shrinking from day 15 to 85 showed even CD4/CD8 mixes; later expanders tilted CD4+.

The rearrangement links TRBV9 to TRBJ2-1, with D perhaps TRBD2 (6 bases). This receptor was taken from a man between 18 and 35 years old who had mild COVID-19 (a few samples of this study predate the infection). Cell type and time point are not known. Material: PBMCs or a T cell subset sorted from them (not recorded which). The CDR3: CASSASVGGEQFF. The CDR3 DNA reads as TGTGCCAGCAGCGCCTCGGTTGGAGGGGAGCAGTTCTTC.